Listed below are T cell receptor beta chains from one sample, sequenced in a study of response to subunit inactivated influenza vaccine. One entry per CDR3 protein, called by TCRdb with MiXCR from the RT-PCR reads. The data hold 400,000 to 650,000 distinct CDR3 sequences, with about 7.2% observed a single time. The specimen was PBMCs from blood, collected less than 25 months after vaccination. These receptors all stem from a man in his fifties or sixties who received an inactivated influenza vaccine. The CDR3 runs from the conserved cysteine through the conserved F or W. The D gene is left open where the match is weak. Not all rows give a size; the values are once, few, many and, for expanded clones, a class.

J gene,clone size,V gene,D gene,CDR3 DNA,CDR3 protein
TRBJ1-4,.,TRBV3-1,.,TGTGCCAGCAGCCGGAAAGGCCAGAATAATGAAAAACTGTTTTTT,CASSRKGQNNEKLFF
TRBJ2-2,few,TRBV20-1,.,TGCAGTGCTAGAGCGGGGGGCGAGTGGGGACCGACGAACACCGGGGAGCTGTTTTTT,CSARAGGEWGPTNTGELFF
TRBJ2-6,.,TRBV5-6,TRBD1,TGTGCCAGCAGCTACCAGGGGGCCCGGTCCAACGTCCTGACTTTC,CASSYQGARSNVLTF
TRBJ2-7,.,TRBV5-4,.,TGTGCCAGCAGCCGATCAGGGGGGCGCTCCTACGAGCAGTACTTC,CASSRSGGRSYEQYF
TRBJ1-1,.,TRBV5-6,TRBD1,TGTGCCAGCAGCCGGACAGGGGAGAGGACTGAAGCTTTCTTT,CASSRTGERTEAFF
TRBJ2-1,many,TRBV20-1,.,TGCAGTGCTGAACAGGGTTGGAATGAGCAGTTCTTC,CSAEQGWNEQFF
TRBJ1-4,few,TRBV20-1,.,TGCAGTGCCACACGAGCTGGCTCAACTAATGAAAAACTGTTTTTT,CSATRAGSTNEKLFF
TRBJ2-1,.,TRBV20-1,TRBD2,TGCAGTGCTAGAGATCCACTAGCGGCGACCTCCTACAATGAGCAGTTCTTC,CSARDPLAATSYNEQFF
TRBJ2-7,many,TRBV27,TRBD2,TGTGCCAGCAGCCCCTCGCCCGGGCGGGGGTACTACGAGCAGTACTTC,CASSPSPGRGYYEQYF
TRBJ1-2,many,TRBV30,TRBD1,TGTGCCTGGAGTGAGGGACAGGGAGGCTACACCTTC,CAWSEGQGGYTF
TRBJ2-5,few,TRBV7-2,.,TGTGCCAGCAGCCCCGGGCAGGTTAGGGAGACCCAGTACTTC,CASSPGQVRETQYF
TRBJ2-5,many,TRBV7-9,.,TGTGCCAGCAGCTTAGGGTCAGGGGAAGAGACCCAGTACTTC,CASSLGSGEETQYF
TRBJ2-6,many,TRBV6-1,.,TGTGCCAGCACTCGGGCTGGGGCCAACGTCCTGACTTTC,CASTRAGANVLTF
TRBJ2-1,few,TRBV7-8,TRBD2,TGTGCCAGCAGCTCATTCCCCCGTGGGGGAGGGCGTGAGCAGTTCTTC,CASSSFPRGGGREQFF
TRBJ2-5,few,TRBV20-1,.,TGCAGTGCACAGGGTGATTGGGAGACCCAGTACTTC,CSAQGDWETQYF
TRBJ2-1,many,TRBV7-8,TRBD2,TGTGCCAGCAGCTTGTCCGGGACTAGCGGGAACGAGCAGTTCTTC,CASSLSGTSGNEQFF
TRBJ2-2,few,TRBV5-6,.,TGTGCCAGCAGCTTGGCCGTGGGACCTCTCAACACCGGGGAGCTGTTTTTT,CASSLAVGPLNTGELFF
TRBJ2-2,.,TRBV5-1,.,TGCGCCAGCAGCTTGACTAGGGGAACCGGGGAGCTGTTTTTT,CASSLTRGTGELFF
TRBJ1-5,few,TRBV12-3/TRBV12-4,.,TGTGCCAGCAGTCCCGGGACAAGATTTAGCAATCAGCCCCAGCATTTT,CASSPGTRFSNQPQHF
TRBJ2-5,few,TRBV5-1,.,TGCGCCAGCAGCTTCACCGCAAAGGGAGAGACCCAGTACTTC,CASSFTAKGETQYF
TRBJ1-4,.,TRBV9,.,TGTGCCAGCAGCGTAGGGATTGGCGACAGCGGGGCAAAACTGTTTTTT,CASSVGIGDSGAKLFF
TRBJ2-7,many,TRBV12-3/TRBV12-4,.,TGTGCCAGCAGTCCCGGGACTCAAGGGTACGAGCAGTACTTC,CASSPGTQGYEQYF
TRBJ2-7,many,TRBV12-3/TRBV12-4,.,TGTGCCAGCAGCAGGGGACGGCCAACCTACGAGCAGTACTTC,CASSRGRPTYEQYF
TRBJ2-3,.,TRBV14,.,TGTGCCAGCAGCCAAGTGCTTTATACGCAGTATTTT,CASSQVLYTQYF
TRBJ1-1,many,TRBV6-2/TRBV6-3,TRBD1,TGTGCCAGCAGAGACTCGACGGGACAGGGGAACACTGAAGCTTTCTTT,CASRDSTGQGNTEAFF
TRBJ1-1,few,TRBV9,TRBD1,TGTGCCAGCAGCGCGGGACAGCAATTCAACACTGAAGCTTTCTTT,CASSAGQQFNTEAFF
TRBJ1-1,many,TRBV6-5,.,TGTGCCAGCAGTTACTCGAATCAGGGTCAACAAGCTTTCTTT,CASSYSNQGQQAFF
TRBJ2-1,few,TRBV7-9,TRBD1,TGTGCCAGCAGCCTAGGCGACAGGGGGCCCGTCTATGAGCAGTTCTTC,CASSLGDRGPVYEQFF
TRBJ2-2,many,TRBV5-1,.,TGCGCCAGCAGCTTAACTGGGGTACAGGCCGGGGAGCTGTTTTTT,CASSLTGVQAGELFF
TRBJ2-7,few,TRBV7-9,.,TGTGCCAGCAGCTTAGTATCAGGGAAGAACTACGAGCAGTACTTC,CASSLVSGKNYEQYF
TRBJ1-6,few,TRBV10-2,.,TGCGCCAGCAGTGATTCCCTTCCTAATTCACCCCTCCACTTT,CASSDSLPNSPLHF
TRBJ1-5,many,TRBV12-3/TRBV12-4,.,TGTGCCAGCAGTTTATACGGGTGGGGAAATAGCAATCAGCCCCAGCATTTT,CASSLYGWGNSNQPQHF
TRBJ2-2,.,TRBV6-5,.,TGTGCCAGCAGTTACTTCCCCCCCGGGGTGGCTCGTGAGCTGTTTTTT,CASSYFPPGVARELFF
TRBJ1-2,many,TRBV28,.,TGTGCCAGCAGTCTCCCAGGGGCGGCTGGCTACACCTTC,CASSLPGAAGYTF
TRBJ2-3,few,TRBV24-1,TRBD2,TGTGCCACCAGTGACCCGAGCGGGAGGAGCGCAGATACGCAGTATTTT,CATSDPSGRSADTQYF
TRBJ2-2,.,TRBV5-4,TRBD2,TGTGCCAGCAGCTTGAGTTCGACTAGCGGGAGAGCCAACACCGGGGAGCTGTTTTTT,CASSLSSTSGRANTGELFF
TRBJ2-4,few,TRBV6-2/TRBV6-3,TRBD2,TGTGCCAGCAGGCGACCCTCCGGGACTAGCGGGAGAAGTGACATTCAGTACTTC,CASRRPSGTSGRSDIQYF
TRBJ1-5,few,TRBV11-2,.,TGTGCCAGCAGCTTAGGGGCCCGTAGCAATCAGCCCCAGCATTTT,CASSLGARSNQPQHF
TRBJ2-2,many,TRBV6-5,TRBD2,TGTGCCAGCAGTTACCTTAGCGGGGGGGTCTCCGGGGAGCTGTTTTTT,CASSYLSGGVSGELFF
TRBJ2-3,few,TRBV29-1,.,TGCAGCGTTGAGCGGGACCCCACAGATACGCAGTATTTT,CSVERDPTDTQYF
TRBJ1-1,many,TRBV5-1,.,TGCGCCAGCAGCCCCCATTCGACAGGACCCAACACTGAAGCTTTCTTT,CASSPHSTGPNTEAFF
TRBJ2-1,many,TRBV6-2/TRBV6-3,.,TGTGCAAGCACCCTTCACAATGAGCAGTTCTTC,CASTLHNEQFF
TRBJ2-6,.,TRBV5-4,TRBD1,TGTGCCAGCAGCTTGGTATGGGGACAGGGTTACTCTGGGGCCAACGTCCTGACTTTC,CASSLVWGQGYSGANVLTF
TRBJ2-7,few,TRBV29-1,.,TGCAGCGTTGCTTCACAGGGCACCTACGAGCAGTACTTC,CSVASQGTYEQYF
TRBJ2-7,few,TRBV28,.,TGTGCCAGCAGGCACAGGGATTATACCTACGAGCAGTACTTC,CASRHRDYTYEQYF
TRBJ2-2,.,TRBV7-9,.,TGTGCCAGCAGCTCACTTTCGGGTAGCGGGGAGCTGTTTTTT,CASSSLSGSGELFF
TRBJ2-7,.,TRBV28,.,TGTGCCAGCAGTTCCTATACCCCCTCATTCCGTGGGGACGAGCAGTACTTC,CASSSYTPSFRGDEQYF
TRBJ2-4,.,TRBV5-1,TRBD1,TGCGCCAGCCGACCCTCGACAGGGTTGCGTCTATCCGTAGCCAAAAACATTCAGTACTTC,CASRPSTGLRLSVAKNIQYF
TRBJ2-2,.,TRBV28,.,TGTGCCAGCAGTTTTGTCGGGCAGATCTCCGGGGAGCTGTTTTTT,CASSFVGQISGELFF
TRBJ2-1,.,TRBV11-2,.,TGTGCCAGCAGGGCAGCTCGGTACAATGAGCAGTTCTTC,CASRAARYNEQFF
TRBJ1-2,many,TRBV5-6,.,TGTGCCAGCAGCTTGGTTTGGGGGCCTAACTATGGCTACACCTTC,CASSLVWGPNYGYTF
TRBJ1-2,many,TRBV3-1,.,TGTGCCAGCAGCCAAGGACACAACTATGGCTACACCTTC,CASSQGHNYGYTF
TRBJ1-5,few,TRBV12-3/TRBV12-4,.,TGTGCCAGCAGTTTCGCAGGGGCTCAGCCCCAGCATTTT,CASSFAGAQPQHF
TRBJ1-1,.,TRBV7-9,.,TGTGCCGGCCGCGGTCCGGGACACAAGAACACTGAAGCTTTCTTT,CAGRGPGHKNTEAFF
TRBJ1-5,.,TRBV12-3/TRBV12-4,TRBD1,TGTGCCAGCAGTTTTTCTACCAGGGGGCAGACCTATCAGCCCCAGCATTTT,CASSFSTRGQTYQPQHF
TRBJ2-5,.,TRBV5-1,TRBD1,TGCGCCAGCAGCTTGGCGGGCCGACAGGGGGCTGGGGAGACCCAGTACTTC,CASSLAGRQGAGETQYF